The 10 T cell receptor beta chains below were found in one sample sequenced in a study of blood T cell repertoires in COVID-19. Assay used: immunoSEQ multiplex PCR; TCRdb lists only in-frame clones, some missing. Of 40,000 to 65,000 clones listed, around 72% were seen once; the top ten hold under 15%. Sequencing was done on a sample of peripheral blood. These receptors were taken from a human donor with active or convalescent COVID-19. The donor label of this sample is uncertain.

The chain employs TRBV24-1 and TRBJ2-3; no definite D call. CDR3 length: 14 residues. The germline V and J ends were trimmed by 4 bases and 0 bases, with 7 bases remaining between them. Germline V gives CDR1 KGHDR, CDR2 SFDVKD. This CDR3 is CATSEQLSTDTQYF. In DNA, the CDR3 is TGTGCCACCAGTGAACAGTTAAGCACAGATACGCAGTATTTT.

The chain links TRBV30 to TRBJ1-4; D is ambiguous. V was clipped by 2 bases and J by 7 bases, with 2 bases between them. Germline V gene data show CDR1 as GTSNPN and CDR2 as SVGIG (reference sequence). The CDR3 has 10 residues. The CDR3 spells CAWSREKLFF. As DNA, the CDR3 is TGTGCCTGGAGTCGTGAAAAACTGTTTTTT.

The genes are TRBV5-4 and TRBJ1-2; D gene ambiguous. This CDR3 comprises 13 residues. V lost 0 bases and J 4 bases, leaving 7 bases between the germline ends. CDR1 and CDR2 (germline): SGHNT, YYREEE (reference sequence). The CDR3, as DNA: TGTGCCAGCAGCTTGGCCGGGATCTATGGCTACACCTTC. Translated, it gives CASSLAGIYGYTF.

This clone was observed a few times. The chain carries TRBV5-1 and TRBJ2-7; TRBD2 matches at 7 bases. This CDR3 contains 16 residues. Germline V CDR1 and CDR2: SGHRS, YFSETQ. The ends lost 1 base at V and 4 bases at J; junction bases unmatched: 11. DNA of the CDR3: TGCGCCAGCAGCTTGCGGTCTGGCGGGAGTGAGTACGAGCAGTACTTC. Protein product: CASSLRSGGSEYEQYF.

This chain connects TRBV30 to TRBJ1-1; D gene ambiguous. The CDR3 loop spans 13 amino acids. Per germline, CDR1 GTSNPN and CDR2 SVGIG (reference sequence). Deletions cut 1 base from V and 1 base from J, with 7 bases between. Here the CDR3 DNA reads TGTGCCTGGAGTGAGGAGGAGAACACTGAAGCTTTCTTT. It is translated as CAWSEEENTEAFF.

This chain connects TRBV5-1 to TRBJ1-5; 8 bases fit TRBD1. CDR1 is SGHRS, CDR2 YFSETQ, per germline. The CDR3 totals 15 residues. V shed 5 bases and J 5 bases; nucleotides not matched to a gene: 9. In nucleotides, the CDR3 is TGCGCCAGCAGTTATGCGTCAGGGGGCGATCAGCCCCAGCATTTT. As protein: CASSYASGGDQPQHF.

The CDR3 reads CASSPSQVSNEQFF. In nucleotides, the CDR3 is TGTGCCAGCAGCCCATCCCAGGTGTCTAATGAGCAGTTCTTC. The rearrangement joins TRBV7-9 to TRBJ2-1; D unresolved. Deletions cut 5 bases from V and 7 bases from J, with 15 bases between. Germline V gene sequence: CDR1 SEHNR, CDR2 FQNEAQ (reference sequence). The CDR3 extends over 14 amino acids.

The gene calls are TRBV20-1 and TRBJ1-2; 7 bases align to TRBD1. The V gene's germline CDR1 is DFQATT and CDR2 SNEGSKA (reference sequence). The CDR3 extends over 17 amino acids. Trimming cost V 3 bases and J 1 base; bases outside gene matches: 14. CDR3 in amino acids: CSASQFTRTGYNYGYTF. The CDR3, as DNA: TGCAGTGCTAGTCAATTCACTAGGACAGGTTATAACTATGGCTACACCTTC.

The V gene is TRBV19, the J gene TRBJ1-4; D is uncertain. The V gene lost 4 bases and the J gene lost 3 bases, with 12 bases spanning the gap. Germline V gives CDR1 LNHDA, CDR2 SQIVND (reference sequence). The CDR3 runs 15 residues. DNA of the CDR3: TGTGCCAGTAGTACGGTGGGCCGATCTAATGAAAAACTGTTTTTT. The encoded protein is CASSTVGRSNEKLFF.

The chain carries TRBV6-1 and TRBJ1-5, with a possible D match to TRBD1 (6 bases). Trimming removed 5 bases from V and 3 bases from J, with 14 bases in between. The CDR3 is made up of 15 amino acids. Germline V CDR1 and CDR2: MNHNS, SASEGT. In DNA form, the CDR3 reads TGTGCCAGCAGTTTGTTGGGGGCGGACAATCAGCCCCAGCATTTT. Translated, it gives CASSLLGADNQPQHF.